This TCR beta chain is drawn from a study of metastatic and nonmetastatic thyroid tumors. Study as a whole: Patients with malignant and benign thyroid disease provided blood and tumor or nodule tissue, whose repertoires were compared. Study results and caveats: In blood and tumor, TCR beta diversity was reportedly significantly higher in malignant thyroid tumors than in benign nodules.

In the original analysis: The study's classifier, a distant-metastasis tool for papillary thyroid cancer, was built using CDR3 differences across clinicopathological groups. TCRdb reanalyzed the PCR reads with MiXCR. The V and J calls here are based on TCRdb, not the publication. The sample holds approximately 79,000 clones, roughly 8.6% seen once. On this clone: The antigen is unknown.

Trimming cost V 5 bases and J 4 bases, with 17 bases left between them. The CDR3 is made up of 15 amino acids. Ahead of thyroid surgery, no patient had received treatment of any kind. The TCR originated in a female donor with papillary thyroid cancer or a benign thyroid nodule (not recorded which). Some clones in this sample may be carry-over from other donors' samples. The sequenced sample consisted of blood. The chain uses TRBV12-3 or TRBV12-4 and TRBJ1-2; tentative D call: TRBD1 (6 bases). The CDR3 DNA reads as TGTGCCAGCAGTCAACAGGGCTCATCTTTCTATGGCTACACCTTC. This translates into CASSQQGSSFYGYTF.